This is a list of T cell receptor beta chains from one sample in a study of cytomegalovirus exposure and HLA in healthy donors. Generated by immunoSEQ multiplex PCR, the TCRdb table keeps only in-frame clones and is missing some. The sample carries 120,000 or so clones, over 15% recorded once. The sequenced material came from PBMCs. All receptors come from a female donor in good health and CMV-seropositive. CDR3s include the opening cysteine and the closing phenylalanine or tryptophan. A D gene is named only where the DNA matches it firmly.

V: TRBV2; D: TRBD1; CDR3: CASRGRTGVETQYF
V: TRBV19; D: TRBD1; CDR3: CASRVGIGTGLLGDQPQHF
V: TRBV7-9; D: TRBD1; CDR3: CASSQQGSSYEQYF
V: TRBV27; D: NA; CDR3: CASSSRGSGANVLTF
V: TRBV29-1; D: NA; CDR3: CSVSGRSSYNEQFF
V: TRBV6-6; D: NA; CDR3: CASNMIPTDTQYF
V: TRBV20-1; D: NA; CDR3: CSASSPPEQYF
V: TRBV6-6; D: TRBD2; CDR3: CASSSRTSGVYEQYF
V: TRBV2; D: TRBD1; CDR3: CASNSFAGGQETQYF
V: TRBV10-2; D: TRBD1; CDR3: CASSPTGEWEAFF
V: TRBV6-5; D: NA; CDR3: CASSYKGRGTEAFF
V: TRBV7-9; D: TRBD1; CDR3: CASSTGTGGGYTF
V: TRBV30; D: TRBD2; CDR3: CAWDAGRGGADTQYF
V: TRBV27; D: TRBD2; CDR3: CASSSWTSGGKAYEQYF
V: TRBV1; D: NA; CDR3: CTSSQEAVAGADTQYF
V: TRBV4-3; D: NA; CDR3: CASSQDHGIPKNGYTF
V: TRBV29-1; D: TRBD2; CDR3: CSVPVGTGGIQYF
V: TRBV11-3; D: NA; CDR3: CASSLGVQGEETQYF
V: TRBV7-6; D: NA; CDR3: CASSFSAGNEQYF
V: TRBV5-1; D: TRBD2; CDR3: CASSTGLADYNEQFF
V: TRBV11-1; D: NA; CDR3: CASSLGTGTLASYEQYF
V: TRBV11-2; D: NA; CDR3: CASSLVPGTDEKLFF
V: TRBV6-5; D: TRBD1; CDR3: CASSTGTAPYNEQFF
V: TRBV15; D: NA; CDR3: CATSREFGAGNADTQYF
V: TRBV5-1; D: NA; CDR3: CASLRTAGTTSEAFF
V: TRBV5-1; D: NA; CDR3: CASSLGTTNSPLHF
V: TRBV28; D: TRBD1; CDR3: CASRQRTGNTEAFF
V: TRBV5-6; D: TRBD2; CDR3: CASSLGLAGWGSTDTQYF
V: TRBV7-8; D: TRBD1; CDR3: CASSAGTGRHEQYF
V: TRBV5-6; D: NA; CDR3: CASSLASTPRLYF
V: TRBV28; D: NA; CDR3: CASSPLPGSGITEAFF
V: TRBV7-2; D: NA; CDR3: CASSLVGQVPYEQYF
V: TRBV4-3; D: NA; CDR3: CASSQGGKETQYF
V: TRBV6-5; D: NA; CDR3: CASSYFGGQPQHF
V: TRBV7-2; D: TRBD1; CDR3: CASSPDRATEAFF
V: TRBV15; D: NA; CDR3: CATSGPLLANTEAFF
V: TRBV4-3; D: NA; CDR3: CASSQDRSGNTIYF
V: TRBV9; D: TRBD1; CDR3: CASSVTPGTGETQYF
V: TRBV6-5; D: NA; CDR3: CASRQGSSSGNTIYF
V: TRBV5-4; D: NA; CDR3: CASSLAFRGTEAFF
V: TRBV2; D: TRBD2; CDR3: CASSEGGSGRLGEQFF
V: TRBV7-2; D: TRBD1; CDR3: CASTFDRVTSYEQYF
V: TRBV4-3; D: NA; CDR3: CASSQVHTAVGIQYF
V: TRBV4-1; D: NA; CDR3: CASSQERGGETQYF
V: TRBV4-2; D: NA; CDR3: CASSQFGERAVEKLFF
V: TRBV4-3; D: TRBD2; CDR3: CASSPALAGGRVAKNIQYF
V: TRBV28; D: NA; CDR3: CASSFEDTEAFF
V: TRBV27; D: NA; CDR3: CASSTRQNEVPISGANVLTF
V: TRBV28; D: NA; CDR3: CASSLFDTANTEAFF
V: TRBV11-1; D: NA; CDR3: CASSLNGYTEAFF
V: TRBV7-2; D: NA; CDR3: CASSLGGGYGYTF
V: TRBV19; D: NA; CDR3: CASSAILLRNTEAFF
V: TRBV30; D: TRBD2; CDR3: CAWSHGGEQYF